This is a list of T cell receptor beta chains from one sample in a study of vaccination and CD4 T cells after COVID-19. MiXCR, applied by TCRdb to the PCR reads, yields one record per CDR3 protein. The sample gives about 21,000 distinct CDR3 sequences, approximately 40% of which show up once; roughly a tenth is in the top ten. No antigen has been assigned to these receptors. This sample comprised CD4+ T cells from blood, cultured in vitro, obtained about 7 months after SARS-CoV-2 vaccination. These receptors were collected from a human donor who had recovered from COVID-19. Both conserved end residues are part of each CDR3. Each record gives: J gene, D gene, clone size, V gene, CDR3 DNA, CDR3 protein. The D gene is left open where the match is weak. Clone size is not always given. Where it is, it says once, few, many or a class for expanded clones.

J gene: TRBJ2-1
D gene: -
clone size: -
V gene: TRBV7-9
CDR3 DNA: TGTGCCAGCAGCTTAGGCCAGGGCAATGAGCAGTTCTTC
CDR3 protein: CASSLGQGNEQFF

J gene: TRBJ2-1
D gene: -
clone size: -
V gene: TRBV21-1
CDR3 DNA: TGTGCCAGCAGCAAAGTTGGGGACGGGCGGAATGAGCAGTTCTTC
CDR3 protein: CASSKVGDGRNEQFF

J gene: TRBJ1-3
D gene: -
clone size: -
V gene: TRBV6-1
CDR3 DNA: TGTGCCAGCACCCAGGAGGTTGGAAACACCATATATTTT
CDR3 protein: CASTQEVGNTIYF

J gene: TRBJ2-1
D gene: TRBD1
clone size: -
V gene: TRBV19
CDR3 DNA: TGTGCCAGTAGTATACATCAGGGGGACCCATCCGGTGAGCAGTTCTTC
CDR3 protein: CASSIHQGDPSGEQFF

J gene: TRBJ2-7
D gene: TRBD2
clone size: -
V gene: TRBV5-4
CDR3 DNA: TGTGCCAGCAGCAGGGAACTAGCGGGAGCGGGGGAGCAGTACTTC
CDR3 protein: CASSRELAGAGEQYF

J gene: TRBJ2-5
D gene: -
clone size: -
V gene: TRBV19
CDR3 DNA: TGTGCCAGTAGTAAGGGGGATGTGGGAGAGACCCAGTACTTC
CDR3 protein: CASSKGDVGETQYF

J gene: TRBJ2-5
D gene: TRBD2
clone size: few
V gene: TRBV7-2
CDR3 DNA: TGTGCCAGCAGCTTAGTCCTAGCGGGAGCCGGCCGTCGAGAGACCCAGTACTTC
CDR3 protein: CASSLVLAGAGRRETQYF

J gene: TRBJ2-5
D gene: TRBD2
clone size: few
V gene: TRBV20-1
CDR3 DNA: TGCAGTGCTGCCGATCGCTTTAGCGGGAACGGGGAGACCCAGTACTTC
CDR3 protein: CSAADRFSGNGETQYF

J gene: TRBJ2-3
D gene: -
clone size: -
V gene: TRBV2
CDR3 DNA: TGTGCCAGCAGTGGTATCAGGGGGGCAGATACGCAGTATTTT
CDR3 protein: CASSGIRGADTQYF

J gene: TRBJ2-1
D gene: TRBD1
clone size: -
V gene: TRBV6-1
CDR3 DNA: TGTGCCAGCCCAGGGGGACAGACAGCCTACAATGAGCAGTTCTTC
CDR3 protein: CASPGGQTAYNEQFF

J gene: TRBJ2-7
D gene: -
clone size: -
V gene: TRBV7-6
CDR3 DNA: TGTGCCAGCGGAAACTACGAGCAGTACTTC
CDR3 protein: CASGNYEQYF

J gene: TRBJ1-2
D gene: -
clone size: -
V gene: TRBV6-5
CDR3 DNA: TGTGCCAGCAGTTACTCCTTAGGGACTCGCGGCTACACCTTC
CDR3 protein: CASSYSLGTRGYTF

J gene: TRBJ2-7
D gene: TRBD2
clone size: -
V gene: TRBV7-9
CDR3 DNA: TGTGCCAGCAGCCCACTAGCGTCCCTCTACGAGCAGTACTTC
CDR3 protein: CASSPLASLYEQYF

J gene: TRBJ2-7
D gene: TRBD2
clone size: few
V gene: TRBV20-1
CDR3 DNA: TGCAGTGCTAGTGGGGGGACTAGCGGGAGCACCGGCGAGCAGTACTTC
CDR3 protein: CSASGGTSGSTGEQYF

J gene: TRBJ1-4
D gene: TRBD1
clone size: -
V gene: TRBV10-3
CDR3 DNA: TGTGCCATCGGACAGGGGGAAAAACTGTTTTTT
CDR3 protein: CAIGQGEKLFF

J gene: TRBJ1-5
D gene: -
clone size: few
V gene: TRBV20-1
CDR3 DNA: TGCAGTGCTAGGCAGTATAGCAATCAGCCCCAGCATTTT
CDR3 protein: CSARQYSNQPQHF

J gene: TRBJ1-5
D gene: -
clone size: -
V gene: TRBV4-1
CDR3 DNA: TGCGCCAGCAGCCTCGGACCTAATCAGCCCCAGCATTTT
CDR3 protein: CASSLGPNQPQHF

J gene: TRBJ2-5
D gene: TRBD2
clone size: -
V gene: TRBV7-2
CDR3 DNA: TGTGCCAGCAGCCCGGGACTAGGATGGCAGACCCAGTACTTC
CDR3 protein: CASSPGLGWQTQYF

J gene: TRBJ2-1
D gene: -
clone size: few
V gene: TRBV7-9
CDR3 DNA: TGTGCCAGCAGCTTAGCGGGAGCGTACAATGAGCAGTTCTTC
CDR3 protein: CASSLAGAYNEQFF

J gene: TRBJ2-3
D gene: -
clone size: -
V gene: TRBV7-9
CDR3 DNA: TGTGCCAGCAGGTTCAAGGGCACCACAGATACGCAGTATTTT
CDR3 protein: CASRFKGTTDTQYF

J gene: TRBJ1-1
D gene: -
clone size: -
V gene: TRBV6-1
CDR3 DNA: TGTGCCAGCAGTGAATACGGAAGTGGAGCTGAAGCTTTCTTT
CDR3 protein: CASSEYGSGAEAFF

J gene: TRBJ2-1
D gene: -
clone size: -
V gene: TRBV7-2
CDR3 DNA: TGTGCCAGCAGCTTGGGGACTCCTACAAATGAGCAGTTCTTC
CDR3 protein: CASSLGTPTNEQFF

J gene: TRBJ2-5
D gene: TRBD1
clone size: -
V gene: TRBV18
CDR3 DNA: TGTGCCAGCTCACCGACAGGGGAGGAAGAGACCCAGTACTTC
CDR3 protein: CASSPTGEEETQYF

J gene: TRBJ1-5
D gene: TRBD1
clone size: -
V gene: TRBV27
CDR3 DNA: TGTGCCAGCTCCACTGACAGGGGATCTCAGCCCCAGCATTTT
CDR3 protein: CASSTDRGSQPQHF

J gene: TRBJ1-2
D gene: -
clone size: -
V gene: TRBV6-1
CDR3 DNA: TGTGCCAGCAGTGAATTCGGTGGCTACACCTTC
CDR3 protein: CASSEFGGYTF

J gene: TRBJ2-7
D gene: -
clone size: -
V gene: TRBV2
CDR3 DNA: TGTGCCAGCAGTGAAGCAGAAGGGGCCGAGCAGTACTTC
CDR3 protein: CASSEAEGAEQYF

J gene: TRBJ2-1
D gene: -
clone size: -
V gene: TRBV24-1
CDR3 DNA: TGTGCCACCAGTGACTCTAGGGATGGGAGCGGTGGCAATGAGCAGTTCTTC
CDR3 protein: CATSDSRDGSGGNEQFF

J gene: TRBJ2-7
D gene: TRBD1
clone size: -
V gene: TRBV2
CDR3 DNA: TGTGCCAGCAAAGGGGGACAGCCTATCTCCTACGAGCAGTACTTC
CDR3 protein: CASKGGQPISYEQYF

J gene: TRBJ2-1
D gene: -
clone size: once
V gene: TRBV20-1
CDR3 DNA: TGCAGTGCTAGAGTTCCTAGCCACAATGAGCAGTTCTTC
CDR3 protein: CSARVPSHNEQFF

J gene: TRBJ2-3
D gene: -
clone size: -
V gene: TRBV19
CDR3 DNA: TGTGCCAGTAGGGACCGGGTCACAGATACGCAGTATTTT
CDR3 protein: CASRDRVTDTQYF

J gene: TRBJ2-3
D gene: -
clone size: -
V gene: TRBV28
CDR3 DNA: TGTGCCAGCAGTTTACGGCCGGGAACCACTAGCACAGATACGCAGTATTTT
CDR3 protein: CASSLRPGTTSTDTQYF

J gene: TRBJ1-1
D gene: -
clone size: -
V gene: TRBV28
CDR3 DNA: TGTGCCAGCAGTTTAAGGACAGTGAACACTGAAGCTTTCTTT
CDR3 protein: CASSLRTVNTEAFF

J gene: TRBJ1-5
D gene: -
clone size: -
V gene: TRBV25-1
CDR3 DNA: TGTGCCAGCAGTGGGGACAAGAGCAATCAGCCCCAGCATTTT
CDR3 protein: CASSGDKSNQPQHF

J gene: TRBJ2-5
D gene: TRBD1
clone size: few
V gene: TRBV7-9
CDR3 DNA: TGTGCCAGCAGCCGCCCTGACAGGGTCGAGGAGACCCAGTACTTC
CDR3 protein: CASSRPDRVEETQYF

J gene: TRBJ1-2
D gene: -
clone size: few
V gene: TRBV7-9
CDR3 DNA: TGTGCCAGCAGCTTAGGAGGGGGTAATGGCTACACCTTC
CDR3 protein: CASSLGGGNGYTF

J gene: TRBJ2-1
D gene: TRBD2
clone size: -
V gene: TRBV20-1
CDR3 DNA: TGCAGTGCTCTAGTTCGAGCGGGAGCGGGGTACAATGAGCAGTTCTTC
CDR3 protein: CSALVRAGAGYNEQFF

J gene: TRBJ2-5
D gene: TRBD2
clone size: -
V gene: TRBV28
CDR3 DNA: TGTGCCAGCAGTTTTGGGAGCGGGGCCCTCCAAGAGACCCAGTACTTC
CDR3 protein: CASSFGSGALQETQYF

J gene: TRBJ2-5
D gene: -
clone size: -
V gene: TRBV7-9
CDR3 DNA: TGTGCCAGCAGCTTAAGGGCAGGGGGGTACCAAGAGACCCAGTACTTC
CDR3 protein: CASSLRAGGYQETQYF

J gene: TRBJ2-3
D gene: TRBD2
clone size: once
V gene: TRBV6-1
CDR3 DNA: TGTGCCACATCCGGGGTAGCGGGACCCCCAGATACGCAGTATTTT
CDR3 protein: CATSGVAGPPDTQYF

J gene: TRBJ2-7
D gene: -
clone size: -
V gene: TRBV21-1
CDR3 DNA: TGTGCCAGCAGCAAAGAGACCACCTACGAGCAGTACTTC
CDR3 protein: CASSKETTYEQYF

J gene: TRBJ2-5
D gene: -
clone size: -
V gene: TRBV10-1
CDR3 DNA: TGCGCCAGCAGTTTCCAAGAGACCCAGTACTTC
CDR3 protein: CASSFQETQYF

J gene: TRBJ2-1
D gene: -
clone size: -
V gene: TRBV6-5
CDR3 DNA: TGTGCCAGCAGTTACTCGACCGGACTCTCCTACAATGAGCAGTTCTTC
CDR3 protein: CASSYSTGLSYNEQFF

J gene: TRBJ1-2
D gene: TRBD1
clone size: few
V gene: TRBV10-3
CDR3 DNA: TGTGCCATCAGGAACGACAGGGGGGGCAACTATGGCTACACCTTC
CDR3 protein: CAIRNDRGGNYGYTF

J gene: TRBJ2-1
D gene: TRBD2
clone size: -
V gene: TRBV20-1
CDR3 DNA: TGCAGTGCCTTAGCGGGAGAAGTCTACAATGAGCAGTTCTTC
CDR3 protein: CSALAGEVYNEQFF

J gene: TRBJ2-3
D gene: -
clone size: medium-sized
V gene: TRBV10-2
CDR3 DNA: TGCGCCAGCAGACACACAGATACGCAGTATTTT
CDR3 protein: CASRHTDTQYF

J gene: TRBJ2-2
D gene: -
clone size: -
V gene: TRBV18
CDR3 DNA: TGTGCCTCGAAGGTGGGGATGAACACCGGGGAGCTGTTTTTT
CDR3 protein: CASKVGMNTGELFF

J gene: TRBJ2-3
D gene: TRBD1
clone size: few
V gene: TRBV28
CDR3 DNA: TGTGCCAGCAGTCGGGGACAGGGAATAGTTGATACGCAGTATTTT
CDR3 protein: CASSRGQGIVDTQYF

J gene: TRBJ2-7
D gene: TRBD2
clone size: -
V gene: TRBV7-2
CDR3 DNA: TGTGCCAGCAGCTGGACTAGCGTGGGGGTCTACGAGCAGTACTTC
CDR3 protein: CASSWTSVGVYEQYF

J gene: TRBJ2-3
D gene: -
clone size: -
V gene: TRBV7-2
CDR3 DNA: TGTGCCAGCAGCTTCGGCAGGGCCCACACAGATACGCAGTATTTT
CDR3 protein: CASSFGRAHTDTQYF

J gene: TRBJ2-1
D gene: TRBD2
clone size: -
V gene: TRBV20-1
CDR3 DNA: TGCAGTGCTACGGGCTGGTTCGGCGGGAGGTACAATGAGCAGTTCTTC
CDR3 protein: CSATGWFGGRYNEQFF

J gene: TRBJ2-5
D gene: TRBD2
clone size: few
V gene: TRBV28
CDR3 DNA: TGTGCCAGCAGTGTAGCGGGATCCCAAGAGACCCAGTACTTC
CDR3 protein: CASSVAGSQETQYF

J gene: TRBJ2-5
D gene: TRBD2
clone size: -
V gene: TRBV6-2/TRBV6-3
CDR3 DNA: TGTGCCAGCAGTGGGGATGGGACTAGCGGGAAGTGGGAGACCCAGTACTTC
CDR3 protein: CASSGDGTSGKWETQYF